This TCR beta chain came from a study of blood T cells in healthy people across ages. V lost 4 bases to trimming and J lost 0 bases, with 11 bases between them. In germline, CDR1 is SGHDT, CDR2 YYEEEE. CDR3 length: 14 residues. The use of a sample-barcoded 5' primer and a J-beta primer mix characterized a second PCR of roughly 7 to 11 cycles. TCRdb reanalysed the 5' RACE reads using MiXCR and keeps one entry per CDR3 protein. The sample consists of roughly 900,000 distinct CDR3 sequences, 25% to 35% of them appearing once. This clonotype was counted at least ten times. The rearrangement links TRBV5-6 to TRBJ2-7; perhaps TRBD2 as D (5 bases). The material sequenced was blood. The sequence came from a woman of 80 years or more in good health. The CDR3 DNA follows: TGTGCCAGCAGCCGGGGTCGTGGCTCCTACGAGCAGTACTTC. Its protein product is CASSRGRGSYEQYF.